This paragraph covers one T cell receptor (beta chain) sequence. Repertoires were generated with immunoSEQ multiplex PCR, while TCRdb's copy carries only in-frame clones and drops some. The data show about 260,000 clones, roughly 85% seen once. These data belong to a study of blood T cell repertoires in COVID-19. Germline lookup yields CDR1 MNHEY and CDR2 SVGAGI. This CDR3 has 14 amino acids. V dropped 10 bases and J dropped 0 bases, with 10 bases sitting between them. The sample taken for sequencing was peripheral blood. The chain carries TRBV6-5 and TRBJ1-6, with D perhaps TRBD1 (6 bases). This clonotype was sampled from a human donor in a cohort sampled during active COVID-19. The CDR3 here is CAIGQRSYNSPLHF. CDR3 sequence (DNA): TGTGCCATTGGACAGCGCTCCTATAATTCACCCCTCCACTTT.